The following is a TCR beta chain sequence with its context. This specimen comes from a study of blood T cell repertoires in COVID-19. The overall study: COVID-19 samples collected from the United States, Italy and Spain covered acute and convalescent phases. The analysed material was cDNA or gDNA that came from T cells, B-cell-depleted T cells, or PBMCs.

In the authors' methods: Amplification of reference gene primers provided the estimated nucleated cell counts. The data were produced by immunoSEQ multiplex PCR, yet TCRdb's version contains in-frame clones alone and is incomplete. That table is the source of V, J and clone size, and D and trimming were worked out from the DNA. The sample records 65,000 to 80,000 clones, about nine tenths being singletons. Sequencing was performed on peripheral blood. The receptor comes from a young man with acute or convalescent COVID-19.

The CDR3 sequence is CASSQLQLGAEAFF. In DNA, the CDR3 is TGTGCCAGCAGCCAACTACAACTTGGAGCTGAAGCTTTCTTT. The chain has TRBV3-1 (or the pseudogene TRBV3-2) and TRBJ1-1; D not certain. CDR3 length equals 14 residues. Germline CDR1 is LGHDT and CDR2 is YNNKEL (reference sequence). Trimming removed 2 bases from V and 6 bases from J, with 13 bases in between.